This T cell receptor (beta chain) was sequenced for a study of Ad26.COV2.S vaccination and SARS-CoV-2 variants. Note on this clone: Its antigen is currently unknown.

Measured with immunoSEQ multiplex PCR; TCRdb has only the in-frame clones, and not every one. The top ten clones hold 3.5% of a sample with about 400,000 clones, roughly nine tenths of them seen once. V gave up 4 bases and J gave up 3 bases; unmatched junction bases: 6. Germline CDR1 and CDR2: LGHDT and YNNKEL (reference sequence). The CDR3 covers 15 residues. Study observations and caveats: Vaccine and placebo groups showed comparable non-spike TCR breadth.

The treatment denotes: around 19 received Ad26.COV2.S at low or high dose, single or two shots; 5 received placebo; per-sample allocation not given. It was on day 63 after the first vaccine or placebo injection that samples were taken. Immunization relied on an Ad26 vector, which expressed Wuhan-strain SARS-CoV-2 spike. This material consisted of peripheral blood, taken in a trial of Ad26.COV2.S vaccine versus placebo. The clonotype comes from a person between 18 and 65 years old who received the Ad26.COV2.S COVID-19 vaccine or a placebo. The rearrangement links TRBV3-1 (or the pseudogene TRBV3-2) to TRBJ2-5, with TRBD2 matching over 9 bases. The CDR3, as DNA: TGTGCCAGCAGCCCGTTAGCGGGGGCCAAAGAGACCCAGTACTTC. This codes for CASSPLAGAKETQYF.